A single sample is the source of the 14 T cell receptor beta chains below, sequenced in a study of cytomegalovirus exposure and HLA in healthy donors. Primers included in the PCR were 60 Vbeta and 13 Jbeta primers. Using immunoSEQ multiplex PCR, the repertoire was profiled, and TCRdb retains in-frame clones only, with some absent. The profile shows 150,000 to 250,000 clones, 70% to 85% of them singletons. Sequencing used PBMCs. These receptors were obtained from a woman aged 25 to 39 in good health and CMV-seropositive.

This clone was counted once. V and J are TRBV9 and TRBJ1-6; TRBD1 aligns across 7 bases. Germline CDR1 reads SGDLS; CDR2 reads YYNGEE. The CDR3 consists of 14 residues. V lost 6 bases to trimming and J lost 7 bases; unmatched junction nucleotides: 7. The CDR3 here is CASNRGLRNSPLHF. The CDR3 DNA sequence: TGTGCCAGCAATAGGGGGCTTCGGAATTCACCCCTCCACTTT. Using reference TRBV9 and TRBJ1-6 for the parts outside the CDR3, the full variable domain is DSGVTQTPKHLITATGQRVTLRCSPRSGDLSVYWYQQSLDQGLQFLIQYYNGEERAKGNILERFSAQQFPDLHSELNLSSLELGDSALYFCASNRGLRNSPLHFGNGTRLTVT.

The V and J genes are TRBV28 and TRBJ2-3, with 10 positions matching TRBD2. The CDR3 extends over 15 amino acids. The V gene end was trimmed by 3 bases and the J gene end by 7 bases; junction bases not matched to a gene: 7. Germline values: CDR1 MDHEN, CDR2 SYDVKM. The CDR3 loop is CASSLAGTSVHTQYF. CDR3 nucleotides: TGTGCCAGCAGTTTGGCCGGGACTAGCGTTCATACGCAGTATTTT. Together with reference TRBV28 and TRBJ2-3, the CDR3 gives the full variable domain: DVKVTQSSRYLVKRTGEKVFLECVQDMDHENMFWYRQDPGLGLRLIYFSYDVKMKEKGDIPEGYSVSREKKERFSLILESASTNQTSMYLCASSLAGTSVHTQYFGPGTRLTVL.

This rearrangement joins TRBV6-4 to TRBJ2-7, with D perhaps matching TRBD1 (6 bases). In germline, CDR1 is MRHNA, CDR2 SNTAGT. This CDR3 is built from 14 residues. Trimming removed 0 bases at V and 4 bases at J, with 10 bases between. The CDR3 is CASSDSRRGYEQYF. CDR3 sequence (DNA): TGTGCCAGCAGTGACTCTCGCAGGGGATACGAGCAGTACTTC.

The rearrangement uses TRBV6-5 and TRBJ1-5, with D perhaps TRBD1 (6 bases). Looked up from germline, CDR1 is MNHEY and CDR2 is SVGAGI. V dropped 2 bases and J dropped 2 bases, with 7 bases sitting between them. The CDR3 runs 14 residues. The CDR3 bases are TGTGCCAGCAGTTACCACAGGGGCAATCAGCCCCAGCATTTT. Translation gives CASSYHRGNQPQHF.

V and J are TRBV6-1 and TRBJ2-7, with TRBD2 matching 12 bases. The CDR3 sequence is 16 residues long. V was clipped by 4 bases and J by 7 bases; unmatched bases: 11. The germline CDR1 and CDR2 sequences are MNHNS and SASEGT. The CDR3, as DNA: TGTGCCAGCAGTGTACAACTAGCGGGAGGCCCCTTGGAGCAGTACTTC. Its protein is CASSVQLAGGPLEQYF.

The V call is TRBV19, the J call TRBJ1-1; 7 bases are a match to TRBD1. V trimming: 6 bases; J trimming: 2 bases; junction bases outside the gene matches: 12. The CDR3 is 16 amino acids. Germline V gene data show CDR1 as LNHDA and CDR2 as SQIVND (reference sequence). The CDR3 DNA reads as TGTGCCAGTAGCAGTGACAGGGCCCCCGGAAACACTGAAGCTTTCTTT. As protein: CASSSDRAPGNTEAFF.

The chain carries TRBV5-1 and TRBJ1-1, with a possible D match to TRBD1 (5 bases). From germline, CDR1 is SGHRS and CDR2 YFSETQ. V lost 0 bases and J 3 bases, leaving 12 bases between the germline ends. This CDR3 region has 15 residues. The CDR3 reads CASSLANSGDTEAFF. The DNA for the CDR3 is TGCGCCAGCAGCTTGGCCAACTCGGGGGACACTGAAGCTTTCTTT. Full variable domain (outside the CDR3, taken from reference TRBV5-1 and TRBJ1-1): KAGVTQTPRYLIKTRGQQVTLSCSPISGHRSVSWYQQTPGQGLQFLFEYFSETQRNKGNFPGRFSGRQFSNSRSEMNVSTLELGDSALYLCASSLANSGDTEAFFGQGTRLTVV.

This clone was detected a few times. The V gene is TRBV9, the J gene TRBJ1-2; D not certain. The CDR3 runs to 16 residues. Germline V gene sequence: CDR1 SGDLS, CDR2 YYNGEE. Trimming took 0 bases from V and 6 from J, leaving 18 bases between them. Here the CDR3 DNA reads TGTGCCAGCAGCGTAGCTACTGGGCCGACGCTGGATGGCTACACCTTC. It yields the protein CASSVATGPTLDGYTF.

For the CDR3, the DNA is TGTGCCAGCAGCATGGGGCGCGCAACAGGGGGCCAAGAGACCCAGTACTTC. It specifies CASSMGRATGGQETQYF. The V and J genes are TRBV5-8 and TRBJ2-5; TRBD1 matches 8 bases. Germline CDR1 is SGHTS and CDR2 is YDEGEE. V lost 4 bases to trimming and J lost 1 base; unmatched junction nucleotides: 12. The CDR3 extends over 17 amino acids.

The chain joins TRBV5-1 to TRBJ2-1; 8 nucleotides match TRBD2. CDR1 is SGHRS, CDR2 YFSETQ, per germline. The CDR3 consists of 18 residues. Trimming at V came to 2 bases and at J to 4 bases, leaving 14 bases not matched to a gene. CDR3 loop: CASSFTSGPHGGYNEQFF. CDR3 bases: TGCGCCAGCAGCTTTACTAGCGGTCCCCATGGGGGTTACAATGAGCAGTTCTTC.

The rearrangement uses TRBV7-9 and TRBJ2-5; 9 positions match TRBD1. The CDR3 totals 13 residues. Germline V gene sequence: CDR1 SEHNR, CDR2 FQNEAQ (reference sequence). The J segment lost 5 bases and the V segment lost 5 bases, leaving 3 bases of the junction unmatched. The CDR3 DNA follows: TGTGCCAGCAGCGTACAGGGGGCGGAGACCCAGTACTTC. This translates into CASSVQGAETQYF. Full variable domain (outside the CDR3, taken from reference TRBV7-9 and TRBJ2-5): DTGVSQNPRHKITKRGQNVTFRCDPISEHNRLYWYRQTLGQGPEFLTYFQNEAQLEKSRLLSDRFSAERPKGSFSTLEIQRTEQGDSAMYLCASSVQGAETQYFGPGTRLLVL.

The chain recombines TRBV4-1 with TRBJ1-6; TRBD1 matches at 8 bases. The CDR3 has 14 residues. With V trimmed by 2 bases and J by 10 bases, 4 bases remained unmatched. In germline, CDR1 is MGHRA, CDR2 YSYEKL. This chain's CDR3 is CASSQTGGWSPLHF. CDR3 in DNA: TGCGCCAGCAGCCAAACAGGGGGTTGGTCACCCCTCCACTTT.

This clone was found once. The genes are TRBV2 and TRBJ1-1; the D is unclear. Trimming took 4 bases from V and 0 from J, leaving 6 bases between them. This CDR3 contains 13 residues. Germline V gives CDR1 SNHLY, CDR2 FYNNEI. The CDR3 sequence: CASSVEVNTEAFF. CDR3 bases: TGTGCCAGCAGTGTCGAGGTGAACACTGAAGCTTTCTTT.

In regard to this clone: The sample contains more than one DNA sequence encoding this CDR3. The chain joins TRBV2 to TRBJ1-2; 9 bases align to TRBD1. CDR3 length: 15 amino acids. From germline, CDR1 is SNHLY and CDR2 FYNNEI. V dropped 5 bases and J dropped 1; count of bases not matched to a gene: 5. CDR3 in DNA: TGTGCCAGCAGTCGGGGACAGGGTCATAACTATGGCTACACCTTC. This translates into CASSRGQGHNYGYTF.